Detailed here is one TCR beta chain. As handled by the study authors: Amplification of reference gene primers provided the estimated nucleated cell counts. TCRdb keeps only in-frame clones here, not all; method: immunoSEQ multiplex PCR. The V and J calls and clone size were taken over from that table, and D and trimming were inferred from the DNA. The table has 50,000 or so clones, approximately 83% seen once. The sample belongs to a study of blood T cell repertoires in COVID-19. Study as a whole: The United States, Italy and Spain supplied acute and convalescent COVID-19 samples. Sample material is recorded as cDNA or gDNA derived from T cells, B-cell-depleted T cells, or PBMCs.

Germline values: CDR1 SGHAT, CDR2 FQNNGV. The CDR3 is 16 amino acids. Trimming pared 3 bases from V and 2 bases from J, leaving 15 bases between. The TCR sequence derives from a man aged 70 or older with acute or convalescent COVID-19. Sequences were obtained from peripheral blood. The genes are TRBV11-2 and TRBJ2-3; D may be TRBD2 (6 bases). The CDR3 DNA reads as TGTGCCAGCAGCTTGGGAGGTTCGAGGGTCACAGATACGCAGTATTTT. Translating gives CASSLGGSRVTDTQYF. Full variable domain (outside the CDR3, taken from reference TRBV11-2 and TRBJ2-3): EAGVAQSPRYKIIEKRQSVAFWCNPISGHATLYWYQQILGQGPKLLIQFQNNGVVDDSQLPKDRFSAERLKGVDSTLKIQPAKLEDSAVYLCASSLGGSRVTDTQYFGPGTRLTVL.